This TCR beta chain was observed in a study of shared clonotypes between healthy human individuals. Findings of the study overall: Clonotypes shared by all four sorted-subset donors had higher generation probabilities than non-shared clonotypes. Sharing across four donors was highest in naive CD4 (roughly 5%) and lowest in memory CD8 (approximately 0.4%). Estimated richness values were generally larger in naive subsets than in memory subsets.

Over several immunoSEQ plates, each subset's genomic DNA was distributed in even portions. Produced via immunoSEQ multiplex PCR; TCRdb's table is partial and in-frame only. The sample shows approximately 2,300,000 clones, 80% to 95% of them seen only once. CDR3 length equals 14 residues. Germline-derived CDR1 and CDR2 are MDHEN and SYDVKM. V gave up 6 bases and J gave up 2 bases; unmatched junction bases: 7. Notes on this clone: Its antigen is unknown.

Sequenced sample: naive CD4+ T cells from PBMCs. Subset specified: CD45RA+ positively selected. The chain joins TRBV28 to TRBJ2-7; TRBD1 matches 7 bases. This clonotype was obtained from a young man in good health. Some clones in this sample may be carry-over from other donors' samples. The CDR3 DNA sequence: TGTGCCAGCAGAACGGGACAGCCTACCTACGAGCAGTACTTC. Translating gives CASRTGQPTYEQYF.